The 16 T cell receptor beta chains in this list originate from one sample, sequenced in a study of T cells after yellow fever vaccination. TCRdb re-called the 5' RACE reads with MiXCR, one entry per CDR3 protein. The sample records 350,000 to 550,000 distinct CDR3 sequences, about 19% being singletons. Sequencing was performed on PBMCs, taken before the yellow fever booster vaccination. These TCRs come from a man younger than 35 who received the YFV17D yellow fever vaccine.

The V and J genes are TRBV6-2 or TRBV6-3 and TRBJ2-7; D uncertain. The CDR3 is 14 residues long. In germline, CDR1 is MNHEY, CDR2 SVGEGT. V shed 2 bases and J shed 5 bases, with 13 bases lying between them. The CDR3 loop is CASSYGFFRHEQYF. As DNA, the CDR3 is TGTGCCAGCAGTTACGGGTTCTTTCGCCACGAGCAGTACTTC.

This chain connects TRBV12-3 or TRBV12-4 to TRBJ1-2; perhaps TRBD1 as D (6 bases). This CDR3 spans 13 amino acids. V was shortened by 2 bases and J by 8 bases, with 12 bases between the two germline ends. CDR3 nucleotides: TGTGCCAGCAGTTTAAGGGGGATGAGAGGCTACACCTTC. This translates into CASSLRGMRGYTF.

The genes are TRBV5-1 and TRBJ2-5; 8 nucleotides line up with TRBD2. Germline values: CDR1 SGHRS, CDR2 YFSETQ. This CDR3 region has 15 residues. J gave up 3 bases and V 5 bases, and 9 bases lay outside the gene matches. The CDR3 DNA sequence: TGCGCCAGCAGAAGCGGGGGACTATCAAAAGAGACCCAGTACTTC. Translating gives CASRSGGLSKETQYF.

This chain links TRBV7-2 with TRBJ2-1, with 10 positions matching TRBD1. V lost 1 base to trimming and J lost 15 bases; unmatched junction nucleotides: 6. This CDR3 comprises 13 residues. Germline-derived CDR1 and CDR2 are SGHTA and FQGNSA. In DNA form, the CDR3 reads TGTGCCAGCAGCTTAGAACGGACAGGGGGGGCGTTCTTC. It codes for CASSLERTGGAFF.

This clonotype occurred many times. V and J are TRBV7-3 and TRBJ2-3; 9 bases line up with TRBD2. The CDR3 is 15 amino acids. V trimming: 5 bases; J trimming: 3 bases; junction bases outside the gene matches: 6. Germline V gene data show CDR1 as SGHTA and CDR2 as FQGTGA. CDR3 sequence reads: CASSRAGGLTDTQYF. The CDR3 bases are TGTGCCAGCAGCCGAGCGGGGGGCTTGACAGATACGCAGTATTTT.

The chain has TRBV9 and TRBJ1-2; no clear D. Germline CDR1 reads SGDLS; CDR2 reads YYNGEE. The CDR3 consists of 12 residues. Trimming shortened V by 7 bases and J by 7 bases, and 14 bases separated the two germline ends. The CDR3 is CASATLGGGYTF. The DNA of the CDR3 is TGTGCCAGCGCGACCCTGGGTGGTGGCTACACCTTC.

The chain combines TRBV4-3 with TRBJ1-6; D may be TRBD1 (5 bases). The V gene lost 0 bases and the J gene lost 5 bases, with 11 bases spanning the gap. CDR1 LGHNA and CDR2 YSLEER come from the germline V gene. The CDR3 runs to 16 residues. CDR3 in DNA: TGCGCCAGCAGCCAAGAGACCAGGGATGATAATTCACCCCTCCACTTT. Translation: CASSQETRDDNSPLHF.

This sequence joins TRBV5-1 and TRBJ1-6, with D hard to call. Trimming removed 5 bases at V and 7 bases at J, with 10 bases between. CDR1 is SGHRS, CDR2 YFSETQ, per germline. The CDR3 is 13 amino acids. For the CDR3, the DNA is TGCGCCAGCAGGTCTACAGAAAATTCACCCCTCCACTTT. Its translation is CASRSTENSPLHF.

This clonotype appeared many times. This sequence joins TRBV6-5 and TRBJ1-3; 7 bases fit TRBD1. The CDR3 is 14 amino acids. The V gene's germline CDR1 is MNHEY and CDR2 SVGAGI. Losses at the gene ends were 2 bases for V and 9 bases for J; bases not matched to a gene: 7. The CDR3 coding sequence is TGTGCCAGCAGTTACGGGCAGGGGGTTACCACCATATATTTT. Translating gives CASSYGQGVTTIYF.

Many counts were recorded for this clonotype. This chain links TRBV20-1 with TRBJ2-1; D not resolved. Germline CDR1 is DFQATT and CDR2 is SNEGSKA (reference sequence). CDR3 length: 11 residues. Trimming left V 1 base short and J 6 bases short, with 4 bases between. This CDR3 reads CSARVFNEQFF. DNA of the CDR3: TGCAGTGCTAGAGTGTTCAATGAGCAGTTCTTC.

This clonotype was seen just once. CDR3 amino acids: CSVEENYEQYV. The DNA for the CDR3 is TGCAGCGTTGAAGAGAACTACGAGCAGTACGTC. The V gene is TRBV29-1, the J gene TRBJ2-7, with no clear D. The CDR3 sequence is 11 residues long. Germline CDR1 and CDR2: SQVTM and ANQGSEA. Between the trimmed V and J ends, which lost 0 bases and 3 bases, there was a span of 3 bases.

This clonotype was recorded a few times. This chain connects TRBV6-2 or TRBV6-3 to TRBJ1-1, with D perhaps matching TRBD1 (5 bases). V was clipped by 1 base and J by 1 base, with 19 bases between them. The length of the CDR3 is 18 residues. CDR1 and CDR2 from the germline V gene are MNHEY and SVGEGT. The CDR3 DNA sequence: TGTGCCAGCAGTTACTTGGCGGGGGAGGGTCGGAAGAACACTGAAGCTTTCTTT. Encoded protein: CASSYLAGEGRKNTEAFF.

This clonotype occurred a few times. The chain employs TRBV6-2 or TRBV6-3 and TRBJ1-4; D unclear. V dropped 4 bases and J dropped 7 bases, with 16 bases sitting between them. The length of the CDR3 is 15 residues. Germline V gene lookup returns CDR1 MNHEY and CDR2 SVGEGT. CDR3 sequence reads: CASSSEPSSGEKLFF. The CDR3 region has the DNA TGTGCCAGCAGTTCCGAGCCCTCCAGTGGTGAAAAACTGTTTTTT.

There are a few counts of this clonotype. The V and J genes are TRBV5-1 and TRBJ1-3; D ambiguous. The CDR3 contains 14 residues. V lost 2 bases and J 0 bases, leaving 6 bases between the germline ends. CDR1 is SGHRS and CDR2 is YFSETQ in the germline V gene. The CDR3 DNA follows: TGCGCCAGCAGCTTTGCAGACTCTGGAAACACCATATATTTT. Residues: CASSFADSGNTIYF. Using reference TRBV5-1 and TRBJ1-3 for the parts outside the CDR3, the full variable domain is KAGVTQTPRYLIKTRGQQVTLSCSPISGHRSVSWYQQTPGQGLQFLFEYFSETQRNKGNFPGRFSGRQFSNSRSEMNVSTLELGDSALYLCASSFADSGNTIYFGEGSWLTVV.

CDR3 residues: CASNLGTSREDTQYF. In DNA form, the CDR3 reads TGTGCCAGCAACCTAGGGACTAGCAGGGAAGATACGCAGTATTTT. The chain has TRBV5-4 and TRBJ2-3; 9 positions match TRBD2. J lost 5 bases, V lost 6 bases, and 10 bases had no gene match. Looked up from germline, CDR1 is SGHNT and CDR2 is YYREEE (reference sequence). This CDR3 has 15 residues.

V gene TRBV11-2 combines with J gene TRBJ2-3; D not resolved. Trimming stripped 5 bases from V and 2 bases from J, with 17 bases between. The CDR3 has 16 amino acids. CDR1 and CDR2 from the germline V gene are SGHAT and FQNNGV. The chain's CDR3 is CASSPSDLEITDTQYF. The DNA of the CDR3 is TGTGCCAGCAGCCCCTCTGACCTGGAGATCACAGATACGCAGTATTTT.